These T cell receptor beta chains were read from a single sample in a study of T-cell reconstitution after alpha-beta-depleted transplantation in children. TCRdb passed the PCR reads through MiXCR, listing each CDR3 protein once. The table has hundreds of thousands of distinct CDR3 sequences, 16% seen once. Here the sequenced sample was PBMCs from the stem cell graft donor, taken from the stem cell graft. These receptor sequences come from a human donor who donated a stem cell graft to a child with acute myeloid leukemia. The CDR3 runs from the conserved cysteine through the conserved F or W. D genes are given only for firm matches. Expanded clones are given a class, and other clones once, few, many or no size at all.

v_gene: TRBV4-3
j_gene: TRBJ1-4
abundance: many
len: 15
d_gene: -
CDR3nt: TGCGCCAGCAGCCAAGGGGGGGCAGGCAATGAAAAACTGTTTTTT
CDR3aa: CASSQGGAGNEKLFF

v_gene: TRBV24-1
j_gene: TRBJ2-2
abundance: -
len: 16
d_gene: -
CDR3nt: TGTGCCACCAGTGATCGGACTACCCAGAACACCGGGGAGCTGTTTTTT
CDR3aa: CATSDRTTQNTGELFF

v_gene: TRBV13
j_gene: TRBJ1-1
abundance: few
len: 15
d_gene: TRBD1
CDR3nt: TGTGCCAGCAGCTTCAGGCAGGGGGCGCGGACTGAAGCTTTCTTT
CDR3aa: CASSFRQGARTEAFF

v_gene: TRBV20-1
j_gene: TRBJ2-3
abundance: -
len: 15
d_gene: TRBD2
CDR3nt: TGCAGTGCTAGAGTCACTAGCGGGATGACAGATACGCAGTATTTT
CDR3aa: CSARVTSGMTDTQYF

v_gene: TRBV7-3
j_gene: TRBJ1-4
abundance: few
len: 17
d_gene: -
CDR3nt: TGTGCCAGCAGCTTAAATGAGGACACGGGCCCAGAGGAAAAACTGTTTTTT
CDR3aa: CASSLNEDTGPEEKLFF

v_gene: TRBV5-1
j_gene: TRBJ1-2
abundance: few
len: 14
d_gene: TRBD1
CDR3nt: TGCGCCAGCAGCAAAGGACAGGACCTCTATGGCTACACCTTC
CDR3aa: CASSKGQDLYGYTF

v_gene: TRBV7-2
j_gene: TRBJ2-7
abundance: -
len: 14
d_gene: -
CDR3nt: TGTGCCAGCAGCTTAGTTAGCGAACTCTACGAGCAGTACTTC
CDR3aa: CASSLVSELYEQYF

v_gene: TRBV25-1
j_gene: TRBJ1-6
abundance: few
len: 13
d_gene: -
CDR3nt: TGTGCCAGCAGGGAAGCGGATTCGGGCCCCCTCCACTTT
CDR3aa: CASREADSGPLHF

v_gene: TRBV24-1
j_gene: TRBJ2-1
abundance: many
len: 12
d_gene: -
CDR3nt: TGTGCCACCGGCGGCACTAACAATGAGCAGTTCTTC
CDR3aa: CATGGTNNEQFF

v_gene: TRBV9
j_gene: TRBJ2-3
abundance: -
len: 14
d_gene: -
CDR3nt: TGTGCCAGCAGCCCATGGGATGGGACAGATACGCAGTATTTT
CDR3aa: CASSPWDGTDTQYF

v_gene: TRBV18
j_gene: TRBJ2-3
abundance: few
len: 16
d_gene: -
CDR3nt: TGTGCCAGCTCACGTGAACCGGGACTCAGCACAGATACGCAGTATTTT
CDR3aa: CASSREPGLSTDTQYF

v_gene: TRBV20-1
j_gene: TRBJ2-7
abundance: many
len: 11
d_gene: -
CDR3nt: TGCAGTGCTATAAGGAACTACGAGCAGTACTTC
CDR3aa: CSAIRNYEQYF

v_gene: TRBV5-1
j_gene: TRBJ2-3
abundance: -
len: 16
d_gene: -
CDR3nt: TGCGCCAGCTACCCCCTGTTACCATCAACGGATAGTACGCAGTATTTT
CDR3aa: CASYPLLPSTDSTQYF

v_gene: TRBV20-1
j_gene: TRBJ2-6
abundance: -
len: 15
d_gene: -
CDR3nt: TGCAGTGCTAGAGAGGATGAGGCTGGGGCCAACGTCCTGACTTTC
CDR3aa: CSAREDEAGANVLTF

v_gene: TRBV9
j_gene: TRBJ2-3
abundance: few
len: 16
d_gene: -
CDR3nt: TGTGCCAGCAGCCCACTGGATGAGACTAGCACAGATACGCAGTATTTT
CDR3aa: CASSPLDETSTDTQYF

v_gene: TRBV1
j_gene: TRBJ2-1
abundance: -
len: 18
d_gene: -
CDR3nt: TGTGCCAGCTGTCTTGGACAGGGCGGGACCCCATCCTACAATGAGCAGTTCTTC
CDR3aa: CASCLGQGGTPSYNEQFF

v_gene: TRBV20-1
j_gene: TRBJ2-3
abundance: many
len: 15
d_gene: TRBD1
CDR3nt: TGCAGTGCCCGTCCGGGACAGGGGGCAAGGGATACGCAGTATTTT
CDR3aa: CSARPGQGARDTQYF

v_gene: TRBV5-4
j_gene: TRBJ2-7
abundance: many
len: 15
d_gene: TRBD1
CDR3nt: TGTGCCAGCGGGAAACCGGGACAGGGTCTCGACGAGCAGTACTTC
CDR3aa: CASGKPGQGLDEQYF

v_gene: TRBV21-1
j_gene: TRBJ1-3
abundance: few
len: 11
d_gene: -
CDR3nt: TGTGCCAGCAAACCCCCCCTCCCCATATATTTT
CDR3aa: CASKPPLPIYF

v_gene: TRBV7-2
j_gene: TRBJ1-2
abundance: many
len: 15
d_gene: -
CDR3nt: TGTGCCAGCAGCCCCCCTGAGGCAGGACCCTATGGCTACACCTTC
CDR3aa: CASSPPEAGPYGYTF

v_gene: TRBV28
j_gene: TRBJ1-4
abundance: few
len: 17
d_gene: -
CDR3nt: TGTGCCAGCAGCCCAGACAGGCAAGGGGCCATTAATGAAAAACTGTTTTTT
CDR3aa: CASSPDRQGAINEKLFF

v_gene: TRBV6-5
j_gene: TRBJ2-6
abundance: -
len: 17
d_gene: TRBD2
CDR3nt: TGTGCCAGCTACTTACTAGCGGGGTTCCCTGGGGCCAACGTCCTGACTTTC
CDR3aa: CASYLLAGFPGANVLTF

v_gene: TRBV20-1
j_gene: TRBJ2-7
abundance: many
len: 14
d_gene: TRBD2
CDR3nt: TGCAGTGCTAGAGTTAGCGGGGGGGCACCCGAGCAGTACTTC
CDR3aa: CSARVSGGAPEQYF

v_gene: TRBV29-1
j_gene: TRBJ2-1
abundance: many
len: 16
d_gene: TRBD1
CDR3nt: TGCAGCGTTGAACGGGACAGTCCCCTCTCCTACAATGAGCAGTTCTTC
CDR3aa: CSVERDSPLSYNEQFF

v_gene: TRBV5-6
j_gene: TRBJ1-5
abundance: few
len: 14
d_gene: TRBD1
CDR3nt: TGTGCCAGCAGCTTCGACAGGGACAATCAGCCCCAGCATTTT
CDR3aa: CASSFDRDNQPQHF

v_gene: TRBV29-1
j_gene: TRBJ2-3
abundance: many
len: 13
d_gene: -
CDR3nt: TGCAGCGTCAGCAGCAAGTTACTAAAGGCGCAGTATTTT
CDR3aa: CSVSSKLLKAQYF

v_gene: TRBV20-1
j_gene: TRBJ1-1
abundance: many
len: 12
d_gene: -
CDR3nt: TGCAGTGCCCCCCAGGACTACGCTGAAGCTTTCTTT
CDR3aa: CSAPQDYAEAFF

v_gene: TRBV20-1
j_gene: TRBJ1-1
abundance: many
len: 14
d_gene: -
CDR3nt: TGCAGTGCTAGAGATCCCAGGGGCGATAAGGAAGCTTTCTTT
CDR3aa: CSARDPRGDKEAFF

v_gene: TRBV29-1
j_gene: TRBJ1-2
abundance: many
len: 12
d_gene: -
CDR3nt: TGCAGCGTTGAAGTGACCGACGGGGGCTACACCTTC
CDR3aa: CSVEVTDGGYTF

v_gene: TRBV20-1
j_gene: TRBJ1-4
abundance: many
len: 12
d_gene: -
CDR3nt: TGCAGTGCACGCGGACCCAATGAAAAACTGTTTTTT
CDR3aa: CSARGPNEKLFF

v_gene: TRBV7-2
j_gene: TRBJ1-4
abundance: few
len: 14
d_gene: -
CDR3nt: TGTGCCAGCAGCTCCGACTCAACTAATGAAAAACTGTTTTTT
CDR3aa: CASSSDSTNEKLFF

v_gene: TRBV7-9
j_gene: TRBJ2-3
abundance: -
len: 13
d_gene: TRBD2
CDR3nt: TGTGCCATCGGACTAGCGAACACAGATACGCAGTATTTT
CDR3aa: CAIGLANTDTQYF

v_gene: TRBV27
j_gene: TRBJ2-7
abundance: few
len: 15
d_gene: -
CDR3nt: TGTGCCAGCAGTTTATCCCGGGGGTCCTTGTACGAGCAGTACTTC
CDR3aa: CASSLSRGSLYEQYF

v_gene: TRBV21-1
j_gene: TRBJ2-2
abundance: -
len: 14
d_gene: -
CDR3nt: TGTGCCAGCAGCCTCCACAGGGACACCGGGGAGCTGTTTTTT
CDR3aa: CASSLHRDTGELFF

v_gene: TRBV9
j_gene: TRBJ2-7
abundance: few
len: 16
d_gene: TRBD1
CDR3nt: TGTGCCAGCAGCGCCTCGACAGGGGGCGCCTCCTACGAGCAGTACTTC
CDR3aa: CASSASTGGASYEQYF

v_gene: TRBV6-2/TRBV6-3
j_gene: TRBJ2-3
abundance: -
len: 15
d_gene: -
CDR3nt: TGTGCCAGCAGTTACTCGGCAGGGGAGACAGATACGCAGTATTTT
CDR3aa: CASSYSAGETDTQYF

v_gene: TRBV29-1
j_gene: TRBJ1-1
abundance: many
len: 12
d_gene: -
CDR3nt: TGCAGCGCCGGTCGCGCGAACACTGAAGCTTTCTTT
CDR3aa: CSAGRANTEAFF

v_gene: TRBV5-5
j_gene: TRBJ1-4
abundance: -
len: 14
d_gene: -
CDR3nt: TGTGCCAGCAGCTTCGAGATAACTAATGAAAAACTGTTTTTT
CDR3aa: CASSFEITNEKLFF

v_gene: TRBV20-1
j_gene: TRBJ2-7
abundance: many
len: 13
d_gene: TRBD1
CDR3nt: TGCAGTGCGCCGACAGGGCTGTCCTACGAGCAGTACTTC
CDR3aa: CSAPTGLSYEQYF

v_gene: TRBV20-1
j_gene: TRBJ2-1
abundance: -
len: 14
d_gene: TRBD2
CDR3nt: TGCAGTGCTAGGGCGGGGGGCCGGTACAATGAGCAGTTCTTC
CDR3aa: CSARAGGRYNEQFF

v_gene: TRBV12-3/TRBV12-4
j_gene: TRBJ1-3
abundance: -
len: 15
d_gene: -
CDR3nt: TGTGCCAGCAGTTTTGAGTCGGACTCTGGAAACACCATATATTTT
CDR3aa: CASSFESDSGNTIYF

v_gene: TRBV9
j_gene: TRBJ2-7
abundance: -
len: 13
d_gene: -
CDR3nt: TGTGCCAGCAGCGTAGGGGACGGTGGCGAGCAGTACTTC
CDR3aa: CASSVGDGGEQYF

v_gene: TRBV6-1
j_gene: TRBJ2-3
abundance: many
len: 14
d_gene: -
CDR3nt: TGTGCCAGCACGTCCGGGGACACCACAGATACGCAGTATTTT
CDR3aa: CASTSGDTTDTQYF

v_gene: TRBV24-1
j_gene: TRBJ2-1
abundance: few
len: 15
d_gene: TRBD2
CDR3nt: TGTGCCACGCGCGAGCGGGGGGCCTCCTACAATGAGCAGTTCTTC
CDR3aa: CATRERGASYNEQFF

v_gene: TRBV11-1
j_gene: TRBJ1-2
abundance: -
len: 18
d_gene: TRBD1
CDR3nt: TGTGCCAGCAGCTTACCGGGGAACTACAGGGGGCGGAGTATCGGCTACACCTTC
CDR3aa: CASSLPGNYRGRSIGYTF

v_gene: TRBV20-1
j_gene: TRBJ1-1
abundance: many
len: 14
d_gene: TRBD1
CDR3nt: TGCAGTGCAATACCCCGGGGGACAGCATCTGAAGCTTTCTTT
CDR3aa: CSAIPRGTASEAFF

v_gene: TRBV6-1
j_gene: TRBJ2-2
abundance: few
len: 15
d_gene: -
CDR3nt: TGTGCCAGCAGCCCACACAGACCGAACACCGGGGAGCTGTTTTTT
CDR3aa: CASSPHRPNTGELFF